The subject of this entry is one T cell receptor (beta chain). These data come from a study of monozygotic twins with inflammatory bowel disease. With the 5' RACE reads reprocessed, TCRdb shows one record per CDR3 protein and no DNA. Here the sample table reports about 420,000 distinct CDR3 sequences. The receptor was derived from a human donor with ulcerative colitis or Crohn's disease, or a healthy co-twin of an affected twin (not recorded which). The sequencing input was blood.

CDR3 region: CASSRPGLARNEQFF. The chain couples TRBV12-3 or TRBV12-4 to TRBJ2-1; TCRdb indicates TRBD2, and absent DNA this call remains unverified. This CDR3 spans 15 amino acids.